This entry concerns a single T cell receptor beta chain. The target antigen is unknown. The assay was immunoSEQ multiplex PCR, and TCRdb's table has in-frame clones only and misses some. The table shows under 150,000 clones, with around 96% occurring only once. This record comes from a study of human thymus T cells. Study-wide results and caveats: Repertoires sampled from thymus and blood appeared biased in V and J gene usage. Thymic repertoires of unrelated individuals were reported in related research to overlap highly.

CDR3 length: 17 residues. Per the germline V gene, CDR1 is SGHDT and CDR2 is YYEEEE. V lost 0 bases, J lost 5 bases, and 13 bases stayed unmatched. Corrective heart surgery yielded the resections from which the thymus tissue came. Material: thymus tissue. The chain joins TRBV5-6 to TRBJ2-5; 7 positions agree with TRBD2. The sequence came from a boy under three years old with a congenital heart defect but otherwise immunologically healthy. CDR3 sequence: CASSLEPSGPWMETQYF. CDR3 in DNA: TGTGCCAGCAGCTTGGAACCTAGCGGCCCCTGGATGGAGACCCAGTACTTC.